A selection of T cell receptor beta chains follows, all from one sample in a study of patients and donors after allogeneic stem cell transplantation. Each CDR3 protein gets one entry after TCRdb re-called the RT-PCR reads with MiXCR. The table records more than 850,000 distinct CDR3 sequences, around 17% of them present only once. The sample comprised blood, either unsorted or a sorted T cell fraction (not recorded which). These receptor sequences come from a human donor who was either an allogeneic HSCT recipient or a stem cell or donor lymphocyte infusion donor (not recorded which). It is not recorded whose cells these are; they may come from a transplant donor. Both conserved end residues are part of each CDR3. D genes are given only for firm matches. The size of a clone is reported for some rows only, either as once, few or many, or as a class for expanded clones.

j_call clone_size d_call v_call cdr3_aa cdr3_nt
TRBJ1-4 NA NA TRBV20-1 CSAPGRVTTNEKLFF TGCAGTGCTCCCGGACGCGTCACAACTAATGAAAAACTGTTTTTT
TRBJ1-2 NA NA TRBV27 CASSLRGAQGYTF TGTGCCAGCAGTTTAAGGGGGGCTCAGGGCTACACCTTC
TRBJ2-3 few TRBD2 TRBV7-9 CASRPPSGASDTQYF TGTGCCAGCAGGCCTCCTAGCGGGGCTTCAGATACGCAGTATTTT
TRBJ1-1 many TRBD1 TRBV5-1 CASSPGDRGNTEAFF TGCGCCAGCAGCCCAGGGGACAGGGGAAACACTGAAGCTTTCTTT
TRBJ2-1 few TRBD2 TRBV18 CASSPKFASGYNEQFF TGTGCCAGCTCACCAAAGTTTGCTAGCGGCTACAATGAGCAGTTCTTC
TRBJ2-7 few NA TRBV7-9 CASSLAGGGGQYF TGTGCCAGCAGCTTAGCGGGGGGTGGTGGGCAGTACTTC
TRBJ1-2 few NA TRBV6-1 CASSRGPRKDGYTF TGTGCCAGCAGTCGGGGCCCCCGAAAGGATGGCTACACCTTC
TRBJ2-7 NA NA TRBV29-1 CSVSPQGHEQYF TGCAGCGTCTCCCCGCAGGGACACGAGCAGTACTTC
TRBJ1-2 few NA TRBV5-1 CASSRSGDGYTF TGCGCCAGCAGCCGTTCAGGGGATGGCTACACCTTC
TRBJ2-1 NA NA TRBV7-2 CASSLGWDNEQFF TGTGCCAGCAGCTTAGGGTGGGACAATGAGCAGTTCTTC
TRBJ1-4 NA NA TRBV24-1 CATSDGGVNEKLFF TGTGCCACCAGTGACGGGGGCGTTAATGAAAAACTGTTTTTT
TRBJ1-2 NA TRBD1 TRBV5-1 CASSSTPSSTGGGGYTF TGCGCCAGCAGCTCAACCCCTTCATCGACAGGGGGAGGTGGCTACACCTTC
TRBJ2-5 NA TRBD2 TRBV5-1 CASSLGGTSGIRETQYF TGCGCCAGCAGCTTGGGAGGGACTAGCGGAATTCGGGAGACCCAGTACTTC
TRBJ2-7 few TRBD1 TRBV7-3 CASSRTGTGGYEQYF TGTGCCAGCAGTCGCACCGGGACAGGGGGGTACGAGCAGTACTTC